This T cell receptor (beta chain) comes out of a study of T-cell memory formation after mild COVID-19. General study findings and limits: Contracting clones, day 15 to 85, had balanced CD4/CD8, and later expanders favored CD4+. Pre-infection memory contained some responding clones, which suggested that cross-reactive memory had joined.

In TCRdb, the 5' RACE reads were re-called with MiXCR into one record per CDR3 protein. Of roughly 260,000 distinct CDR3 sequences in the sample, roughly 15% were seen once. This clonotype has at least ten counts. Its antigen is not identified. Sequencing was done on a sample of PBMCs or a T cell subset sorted from them (not recorded which). This receptor was obtained from a man in his late teens or twenties who had mild COVID-19 (a few samples of this study predate the infection). Cell type and time point are not known.

The CDR3 DNA reads TGTGCCAGCTCATCGTATGGCGAGCAGTACTTC. Its translation: CASSSYGEQYF. The chain couples TRBV18 to TRBJ2-7; D not certain. V lost 5 bases and J 6 bases, leaving 8 bases between the germline ends. Germline-derived CDR1 and CDR2 are KGHSH and LQKENI. The CDR3 has 11 amino acids.